Each of the 13 T cell receptor beta chains below was sequenced from the same sample in a study of CD8 T cells in ankylosing spondylitis. TCRdb re-called the 5' RACE reads with MiXCR, one entry per CDR3 protein. The data hold around 280,000 distinct CDR3 sequences, with approximately 20% observed a single time. The sample consisted of blood, either unsorted or a sorted T cell fraction (not recorded which). These TCRs come from a male donor with ankylosing spondylitis or in good health (not recorded which).

V usage is TRBV4-2 and J usage is TRBJ1-2, with TRBD1 matching 7 bases. V lost 4 bases and J lost 4; bases outside the gene matches: 15. This CDR3 is 17 amino acids long. Germline CDR1 LGHNA, CDR2 YNFKEQ. The CDR3 DNA follows: TGTGCCAGCAGCCGAGATACTAACAGGGGTGAATCCTATGGCTACACCTTC. Its translation is CASSRDTNRGESYGYTF.

This chain links TRBV6-1 with TRBJ1-2; the match to TRBD1 covers 7 bases. V lost 6 bases to trimming and J lost 2 bases; unmatched junction nucleotides: 12. CDR3 length equals 16 residues. Looked up from germline, CDR1 is MNHNS and CDR2 is SASEGT. The CDR3, as DNA: TGTGCCAGCAGAGCCCCTACGGGACAGATAAACTATGGCTACACCTTC. Protein product: CASRAPTGQINYGYTF.

The chain couples TRBV18 to TRBJ1-1; D is undetermined. Germline loops: CDR1 KGHSH, CDR2 LQKENI. The ends were cut back, 3 bases at V and 10 bases at J, with 12 bases in the middle. This CDR3 spans 12 amino acids. CDR3 coding DNA: TGTGCCAGCTCACCGGTTCCCCAAGGAGCTTTCTTT. Amino acid sequence: CASSPVPQGAFF.

A few counts support this clonotype. V is TRBV6-1 and J is TRBJ1-5; D is ambiguous. There are 14 residues in the CDR3. Germline-derived CDR1 and CDR2 are MNHNS and SASEGT. V was trimmed by 7 bases and J by 0 bases, leaving 10 bases between them. The CDR3: CASMVASSNQPQHF. In nucleotides, the CDR3 is TGTGCCAGCATGGTAGCTTCTAGCAATCAGCCCCAGCATTTT.

This clonotype was counted a single time. The chain is built from TRBV7-2 and TRBJ2-5; a possible D gene is TRBD2 (6 bases). Germline V gene sequence: CDR1 SGHTA, CDR2 FQGNSA. The CDR3 is made up of 14 amino acids. The V and J ends lost 2 bases and 5 bases respectively, with 12 bases between them. The CDR3 region has the DNA TGTGCCAGCAGCTTAACTGCTAGCGCGGAGACCCAGTACTTC. Its protein product is CASSLTASAETQYF.

This clonotype has only a few counts. The chain combines TRBV27 with TRBJ2-3; possibly TRBD1 or TRBD2 for D (5 bases each). V gave up 1 base and J gave up 1 base, with 9 bases separating them. The CDR3 is 15 residues long. Germline loops: CDR1 MNHEY, CDR2 SMNVEV (reference sequence). This chain's CDR3 is CASSLYPGRTDTQYF. CDR3 nucleotide sequence: TGTGCCAGCAGTTTATATCCGGGACGCACAGATACGCAGTATTTT.

This clonotype was detected only a few times. This chain uses TRBV5-1 with TRBJ2-3; TRBD2 aligns across 7 bases. CDR1 is SGHRS and CDR2 is YFSETQ in the germline V gene. This CDR3 has 16 residues. Trimming removed 1 base from V and 3 bases from J; junction bases left unmatched: 8. The CDR3 DNA reads TGCGCCAGCAGCTTGCGGAGCGGGACCGGGACAGATACGCAGTATTTT. It specifies CASSLRSGTGTDTQYF.

This clonotype came up many times. J is TRBJ2-3 and V is TRBV20-1; D possibly corresponds to TRBD1 (5 bases). This CDR3 has 13 amino acids. The V gene's germline CDR1 is DFQATT and CDR2 SNEGSKA (reference sequence). V shed 2 bases and J shed 5 bases, with 11 bases lying between them. The CDR3 nucleotides read TGCAGTGCTAGAAAGGGGCCAGGAGATACGCAGTATTTT. It translates to CSARKGPGDTQYF.

The V call is TRBV29-1, the J call TRBJ2-1; D may be TRBD2 (6 bases). The V gene's germline CDR1 is SQVTM and CDR2 ANQGSEA. Trimming stripped 5 bases from V and 15 bases from J, with 20 bases between. CDR3 length: 12 residues. The CDR3 loop reads CSVPTTGSLGFF. CDR3 in DNA: TGCAGCGTTCCCACAACCGGGAGCTTAGGGTTCTTC.

This clonotype has a handful of counts. The chain is built from TRBV20-1 and TRBJ1-1; 10 positions match TRBD1. This CDR3 contains 15 residues. Germline CDR1 reads DFQATT; CDR2 reads SNEGSKA (reference sequence). With 1 base clipped from V and 0 bases from J, the junction kept 2 bases outside the gene matches. For the CDR3, the DNA is TGCAGTGCTAGAGGGGGACAGGGGATGAACACTGAAGCTTTCTTT. Amino acids: CSARGGQGMNTEAFF.

This chain uses TRBV27 with TRBJ2-6; D is ambiguous. This CDR3 has 18 residues. From germline, CDR1 is MNHEY and CDR2 SMNVEV (reference sequence). Trimming cost V 6 bases and J 0 bases, with 18 bases left between them. The CDR3 here is CASSRYRRAASGANVLTF. The CDR3, as DNA: TGTGCCAGCAGCCGATACCGAAGGGCCGCCTCTGGGGCCAACGTCCTGACTTTC.

This clonotype was picked up a small number of times. V usage is TRBV28 and J usage is TRBJ2-7; D ambiguous. Per germline, CDR1 MDHEN and CDR2 SYDVKM. Deletions cut 5 bases from V and 7 bases from J, with 12 bases between. CDR3 length: 12 residues. The CDR3 coding sequence is TGTGCCAGCAGTCTTGCTTCTGGAGAGCAGTACGTC. Translating gives CASSLASGEQYV.

This clonotype was seen more than once but under ten times. The chain employs TRBV20-1 and TRBJ2-7; 7 positions match TRBD1. Per the germline V gene, CDR1 is DFQATT and CDR2 is SNEGSKA (reference sequence). The CDR3 spans 16 residues. CDR3 loop: CSARDGPDGDSYEQHV. In DNA form, the CDR3 reads TGCAGTGCTAGAGATGGCCCTGACGGGGACAGTTACGAGCAGCACGTC.